These 29 T cell receptor beta chains share one sample of origin, sequenced in a study of CD8 T cells in Susac syndrome. Random hexamers were used to reverse transcribe about 0.45 to 1 ug of RNA. TCRdb independently ran MiXCR on the immunoSEQ multiplex PCR reads; one entry per CDR3 protein. This sample has 75,000 to 80,000 distinct CDR3 sequences; roughly 95% occur once, and the top ten carry 0.5% to 0.65%. Input material: CD8+ T cells from PBMCs. The source of these receptors is a human donor with Susac syndrome.

In this sample, this clonotype turned up once. This chain links TRBV3-1 with TRBJ2-5; a weak D match, TRBD2 (6 bases). Germline V lookup: CDR1 LGHDT, CDR2 YNNKEL (reference sequence). V was shortened by 3 bases and J by 5 bases, with 28 bases between the two germline ends. The CDR3 is 19 amino acids. The CDR3 nucleotides read TGTGCCAGCAGCCATCTCGGACACGACTCCGGGACTGCCAAGGAGACCCAGTACTTC. Encoded protein: CASSHLGHDSGTAKETQYF.

The chain is built from TRBV3-1 and TRBJ2-7, with 7 bases aligning to TRBD2. Germline CDR1 is LGHDT and CDR2 is YNNKEL (reference sequence). CDR3 size: 14 residues. V lost 4 bases, J lost 1 base, and 4 bases stayed unmatched. CDR3 sequence: CASSPTGGSYEQYF. The CDR3 region has the DNA TGTGCCAGCAGCCCGACGGGGGGTTCCTACGAGCAGTACTTC.

The chain carries TRBV3-1 and TRBJ1-2, with a weak D call TRBD1 (5 bases). CDR1 is LGHDT and CDR2 is YNNKEL in the germline V gene (reference sequence). Trimming shortened V by 0 bases and J by 5 bases, and 16 bases separated the two germline ends. The CDR3 sequence is 16 residues long. In DNA, the CDR3 is TGTGCCAGCAGCCAAGAAAACAGGAGACCGGATTATGGCTACACCTTC. It yields the protein CASSQENRRPDYGYTF.

The chain uses TRBV29-1 and TRBJ1-3; D unclear. V lost 5 bases to trimming and J lost 5 bases, with 19 bases between them. Per germline, CDR1 SQVTM and CDR2 ANQGSEA. This CDR3 has 15 residues. CDR3 loop: CSVRLGRPSRNTIYF. Here the CDR3 DNA reads TGCAGCGTTCGGCTGGGCAGGCCATCACGAAACACCATATATTTT.

This chain uses TRBV5-6 with TRBJ2-7, with 9 bases fitting TRBD1. The CDR3 has 14 amino acids. Germline loops: CDR1 SGHDT, CDR2 YYEEEE. Germline trimming cut 2 bases from V and 3 bases from J; bases unmatched to any gene: 3. The CDR3 nucleotides are TGTGCCAGCAGCTTCGGGACAGGGCACTACGAGCAGTACTTC. Encoded protein: CASSFGTGHYEQYF.

The chain has TRBV7-9 and TRBJ2-7; D unresolved. V lost 0 bases, J lost 6 bases, and 9 bases lay in between. This CDR3 has 13 residues. Germline lookup yields CDR1 SEHNR and CDR2 FQNEAQ (reference sequence). The CDR3 loop reads CASSLAPAVEQYF. The CDR3 DNA follows: TGTGCCAGCAGCTTAGCCCCAGCAGTCGAGCAGTACTTC.

The CDR3 reads CASDRALGDTQYF. The CDR3 DNA follows: TGTGCTAGTGATAGGGCGTTAGGGGATACGCAGTATTTT. The chain employs TRBV12-5 and TRBJ2-3; unclear D gene. The CDR3 runs 13 residues. The germline V gene has CDR1 LGHNT and CDR2 FRNRAP. The V gene lost 7 bases and the J gene lost 6 bases, with 14 bases spanning the gap.

The chain carries TRBV14 and TRBJ2-2, with 8 bases matching TRBD1. The CDR3 totals 16 residues. Germline V gene sequence: CDR1 SGHDN, CDR2 FVKESK. V lost 3 bases and J lost 6; bases outside the gene matches: 9. For the CDR3, the DNA is TGTGCCAGCAGCCACCCGGGGACAGGCGTCCCCGGGGAGCTGTTTTTT. Encoded protein: CASSHPGTGVPGELFF.

The genes are TRBV11-2 and TRBJ1-1; 8 bases align to TRBD1. After removal of 5 bases from V and 4 bases from J, the junction contained 6 bases not matched to a gene. This CDR3 region has 14 residues. The germline V gene encodes CDR1 SGHAT and CDR2 FQNNGV. CDR3 sequence: CASSTGQGGTEAFF. CDR3 DNA: TGTGCCAGCAGCACAGGACAGGGTGGCACTGAAGCTTTCTTT.

The chain has TRBV30 and TRBJ1-2; the match to TRBD1 covers 7 bases. Germline CDR1 is GTSNPN and CDR2 is SVGIG (reference sequence). The CDR3 is 13 residues long. After removal of 2 bases from V and 3 bases from J, the junction contained 3 bases not matched to a gene. Here the CDR3 reads CAWSRGLDYGYTF. The DNA of the CDR3 is TGTGCCTGGAGTAGGGGGCTCGACTATGGCTACACCTTC.

This chain uses TRBV7-8 with TRBJ2-1; unclear D gene. V lost 5 bases and J 6 bases, leaving 8 bases between the germline ends. This CDR3 spans 12 amino acids. Germline V gene lookup returns CDR1 SGHVS and CDR2 FQNEAQ. CDR3 protein: CASSTLGNEQFF. CDR3 in DNA: TGTGCCAGCAGCACTTTGGGCAATGAGCAGTTCTTC.

The chain recombines TRBV30 with TRBJ1-2; D may be TRBD1 (6 bases). The germline V and J ends were trimmed by 5 bases and 2 bases, with 15 bases remaining between them. The CDR3 is 14 amino acids. CDR1 is GTSNPN and CDR2 is SVGIG in the germline V gene (reference sequence). The CDR3 DNA follows: TGTGCCTGGTTCACAGGGATTGCGAACTATGGCTACACCTTC. This encodes CAWFTGIANYGYTF.

The rearrangement uses TRBV6-5 and TRBJ2-7; D is tentatively TRBD1 or TRBD2 (5 bases each). The V end was cut by 6 bases, the J end by 0 bases, with 9 bases between. Looked up from germline, CDR1 is MNHEY and CDR2 is SVGAGI. This CDR3 region has 13 residues. In DNA, the CDR3 is TGTGCCAGCAGACCCGGGACCTCCTACGAGCAGTACTTC. Amino acid sequence: CASRPGTSYEQYF.

This clonotype was counted once. Here the CDR3 reads CASSMGGSNQPQHF. The CDR3 coding sequence is TGTGCCAGTAGTATGGGGGGAAGCAATCAGCCCCAGCATTTT. V is TRBV19 and J is TRBJ1-5; weak D call: TRBD1 (5 bases). CDR3 length equals 14 residues. Germline-derived CDR1 and CDR2 are LNHDA and SQIVND (reference sequence). V dropped 3 bases and J dropped 1 base, with 7 bases sitting between them.

This rearrangement joins TRBV6-2 or TRBV6-3 to TRBJ2-3, with 8 bases aligning to TRBD2. The germline gives CDR1 MNHEY, CDR2 SVGEGT. The CDR3 extends over 15 amino acids. Trimming at V came to 7 bases and at J to 0 bases, leaving 6 bases not matched to a gene. CDR3 protein: CASKLAGRSTDTQYF. For the CDR3, the DNA is TGTGCCAGCAAGTTAGCGGGGAGAAGCACAGATACGCAGTATTTT.

The chain combines TRBV7-8 with TRBJ2-7; no clear D. Germline CDR1 reads SGHVS; CDR2 reads FQNEAQ. Trimming left V 5 bases short and J 0 bases short, with 14 bases between. CDR3 length equals 15 residues. The CDR3 here is CASSQEITSSYEQYF. The CDR3 DNA reads TGTGCCAGCAGCCAGGAGATTACAAGCTCCTACGAGCAGTACTTC.

V usage is TRBV7-9 and J usage is TRBJ1-6, with TRBD1 matching over 7 bases. Looked up from germline, CDR1 is SEHNR and CDR2 is FQNEAQ (reference sequence). The V gene end was trimmed by 4 bases and the J gene end by 9 bases; junction bases not matched to a gene: 9. CDR3 length: 15 amino acids. CDR3 nucleotides: TGTGCCAGCAGCTACGCCGGGACAGAGGGTTCACCCCTCCACTTT. Amino acids: CASSYAGTEGSPLHF.

This clonotype is a singleton in its sample. The chain carries TRBV6-6 and TRBJ1-6; a possible D gene is TRBD1 (5 bases). V shed 4 bases and J shed 7 bases, with 14 bases lying between them. There are 15 residues in the CDR3. The germline V gene has CDR1 MNHNY and CDR2 SVGAGI (reference sequence). CDR3 in amino acids: CASSLTGTGNSPLHF. The CDR3 bases are TGTGCCAGCAGTTTAACCGGGACGGGGAATTCACCCCTCCACTTT.

This clonotype was detected once. The gene calls are TRBV5-6 and TRBJ2-7; D is unclear. The CDR3 has 14 amino acids. CDR1 is SGHDT and CDR2 is YYEEEE in the germline V gene. Trimming took 2 bases from V and 0 from J, leaving 9 bases between them. CDR3 bases: TGTGCCAGCAGCTTCCCCAGATTCTCCTACGAGCAGTACTTC. This sequence encodes CASSFPRFSYEQYF.

The J gene is TRBJ2-3, the V gene TRBV9; the D is unclear. Trimming removed 3 bases from V and 7 bases from J, with 9 bases in between. The CDR3 spans 12 residues. Germline V CDR1 and CDR2: SGDLS, YYNGEE. CDR3 in DNA: TGTGCCAGCAGCGGGGCCGTGAATACGCAGTATTTT. As protein: CASSGAVNTQYF.

This chain joins TRBV15 and TRBJ2-7, with D perhaps TRBD1 or TRBD2 (6 bases each). The V gene's germline CDR1 is LNHNV and CDR2 YYDKDF (reference sequence). The CDR3 has 16 amino acids. Deletions cut 6 bases from V and 2 bases from J, with 20 bases between. The CDR3 reads CATSQRDGGRTYEQYF. The CDR3 DNA is TGTGCCACCAGTCAGAGAGATGGGGGGCGGACCTACGAGCAGTACTTC.

V usage is TRBV2 and J usage is TRBJ2-3; D could derive from TRBD1 or TRBD2 (5 bases each). The CDR3 has 10 amino acids. Germline V gene data show CDR1 as SNHLY and CDR2 as FYNNEI. Trimming took off 8 bases at V and 5 bases at J, with 5 bases between the two ends. The CDR3 bases are TGTGCCAGCGGGGGAGATACGCAGTATTTT. This codes for CASGGDTQYF.

This chain links TRBV9 with TRBJ2-7; the match to TRBD2 covers 9 bases. CDR1 is SGDLS and CDR2 is YYNGEE in the germline V gene. With V trimmed by 0 bases and J by 6 bases, 10 bases remained unmatched. The CDR3 is 16 residues long. The CDR3 nucleotides read TGTGCCAGCAGCGTAGGAGTGGAGCGGGGGGCCCGCGAGCAGTACTTC. It yields the protein CASSVGVERGAREQYF. Together with reference TRBV9 and TRBJ2-7, the CDR3 gives the full variable domain: DSGVTQTPKHLITATGQRVTLRCSPRSGDLSVYWYQQSLDQGLQFLIQYYNGEERAKGNILERFSAQQFPDLHSELNLSSLELGDSALYFCASSVGVERGAREQYFGPGTRLTVT.

The genes are TRBV20-1 and TRBJ1-2; unclear D gene. The CDR3 loop spans 11 amino acids. CDR1 and CDR2 (germline): DFQATT, SNEGSKA (reference sequence). The V end lost 0 bases, the J end lost 7 bases, and 6 bases lay between the germline ends. The CDR3 spells CSAREEGGYTF. Written as DNA, the CDR3 is TGCAGTGCTAGAGAAGAGGGTGGCTACACCTTC.

The chain combines TRBV19 with TRBJ1-1; D remains unclear. CDR3 length: 12 amino acids. Trimming cost V 10 bases and J 6 bases, with 15 bases left between them. Looked up from germline, CDR1 is LNHDA and CDR2 is SQIVND (reference sequence). CDR3 nucleotide sequence: TGTGCCACGGGAGTGGGGAGTCCTGAAGCTTTCTTT. Its translation is CATGVGSPEAFF.

V is TRBV11-2 and J is TRBJ2-3; D tentatively reads TRBD1 or TRBD2 (5 bases each). Germline lookup yields CDR1 SGHAT and CDR2 FQNNGV. This CDR3 comprises 14 residues. With 1 base removed from V and 5 bases from J, the gap between germline ends came to 10 bases. The CDR3: CASSLGWGLDTQYF. In DNA, the CDR3 is TGTGCCAGCAGCTTAGGGTGGGGGTTAGATACGCAGTATTTT.

This chain uses TRBV27 with TRBJ2-6; perhaps TRBD2 as D (5 bases). The V end lost 6 bases, the J end lost 3 bases, and 9 bases lay between the germline ends. This CDR3 comprises 14 residues. Germline lookup yields CDR1 MNHEY and CDR2 SMNVEV (reference sequence). Here the CDR3 DNA reads TGTGCCAGCAGATGGGAGAATGGGGCCAACGTCCTGACTTTC. Translating gives CASRWENGANVLTF.

V usage is TRBV7-2 and J usage is TRBJ1-5; D gene uncertain. CDR1 is SGHTA and CDR2 is FQGNSA in the germline V gene. CDR3 length equals 17 residues. Trimming took 1 base from V and 4 from J, leaving 17 bases between them. CDR3 sequence (DNA): TGTGCCAGCAGCTTAGTTGGAGACAAAATAGGGAATCAGCCCCAGCATTTT. It is translated as CASSLVGDKIGNQPQHF. The full variable domain, rest sourced from reference TRBV7-2 and TRBJ1-5, is GAGVSQSPSNKVTEKGKDVELRCDPISGHTALYWYRQSLGQGLEFLIYFQGNSAPDKSGLPSDRFSAERTGGSVSTLTIQRTQQEDSAVYLCASSLVGDKIGNQPQHFGDGTRLSIL.

This clonotype was seen a few times. This chain joins TRBV5-1 and TRBJ1-2; D uncertain. The CDR3 covers 15 residues. Per germline, CDR1 SGHRS and CDR2 YFSETQ. The V and J ends lost 0 bases and 2 bases respectively, with 11 bases between them. In DNA, the CDR3 is TGCGCCAGCAGCTTGGGCGAGGGTCGAAACTATGGCTACACCTTC. This sequence encodes CASSLGEGRNYGYTF.